This is a list of T cell receptor beta chains from one sample in a study of regulatory T cells in long-lasting Graves disease. Via MiXCR, TCRdb re-called the multiplex PCR reads, giving one row per CDR3 protein. The table records roughly 400,000 distinct CDR3 sequences, around 23% of them present only once. Sample: peripheral blood mononuclear cells (PBMCs), taken when the disease was refractory, from a patient treated with antithyroid drugs. These receptors were obtained from a female donor with Graves disease. CDR3s include the opening cysteine and the closing phenylalanine or tryptophan. Fields, in order: V gene, J gene, D gene, clone size, CDR3 protein, CDR3 DNA. D genes are given only for firm matches. A row's size may be missing; if present it is once, few, many or a size class.

TRBV10-3	TRBJ2-5	TRBD1	many	CAIRGQGAGQETQYF	TGTGCCATCAGGGGACAGGGGGCTGGGCAAGAGACCCAGTACTTC
TRBV10-2	TRBJ2-2	TRBD1	.	CASSASGQGAGELFF	TGCGCCAGCAGTGCGTCAGGACAGGGGGCCGGGGAGCTGTTTTTT
TRBV28	TRBJ1-2	.	once	CASSLSSWGTDGYTF	TGTGCCAGCAGTTTATCATCTTGGGGGACGGATGGCTACACCTTC
TRBV6-1	TRBJ1-4	.	many	CASIDQSSVEKLFF	TGTGCCAGCATTGATCAATCGTCGGTTGAAAAACTGTTTTTT
TRBV5-1	TRBJ2-2	.	many	CASSFGENTGELFF	TGCGCCAGCAGCTTCGGGGAAAACACCGGGGAGCTGTTTTTT
TRBV10-2	TRBJ1-1	.	.	CASSTNMNTEAFF	TGCGCCAGCAGTACCAACATGAACACTGAAGCTTTCTTT
TRBV3-1	TRBJ2-1	TRBD2	.	CASSLLRASGGYNEQFF	TGTGCCAGCAGCCTCCTGAGGGCGAGCGGGGGTTACAATGAGCAGTTCTTC
TRBV6-1	TRBJ2-1	TRBD2	many	CASSVLAAPYNEQFF	TGTGCCAGCAGTGTGCTAGCGGCCCCCTACAATGAGCAGTTCTTC
TRBV18	TRBJ1-5	TRBD1	few	CASSIYRGGKPQHF	TGTGCCAGCTCAATATACAGGGGAGGGAAGCCCCAGCATTTT
TRBV6-1	TRBJ1-1	.	many	CASGGGGTEAFF	TGTGCCAGCGGAGGGGGAGGGACTGAAGCTTTCTTT
TRBV20-1	TRBJ1-1	.	many	CSARNHPGTVNTEAFF	TGCAGTGCTAGAAACCACCCCGGGACTGTGAACACTGAAGCTTTCTTT
TRBV2	TRBJ2-7	TRBD2	many	CASTLRGLALYEQYF	TGTGCCAGCACCCTAAGGGGACTAGCGCTCTACGAGCAGTACTTC
TRBV12-3/TRBV12-4	TRBJ1-2	TRBD1	many	CASSPMTGLGGYTF	TGTGCCAGCAGTCCGATGACAGGGCTGGGAGGCTACACCTTC
TRBV28	TRBJ2-7	.	.	CASSLAGTWEQYF	TGTGCCAGCAGTTTGGCGGGGACATGGGAGCAGTACTTC
TRBV18	TRBJ1-2	.	few	CASSPWGIGYGYTF	TGTGCCAGCTCACCCTGGGGAATCGGCTATGGCTACACCTTC
TRBV10-3	TRBJ2-2	.	few	CAISVGVPGELFF	TGTGCCATCAGTGTCGGGGTCCCCGGGGAGCTGTTTTTT
TRBV28	TRBJ2-7	.	many	CASSFLVGVPSEQYF	TGTGCCAGCAGTTTTTTGGTTGGGGTTCCTTCCGAGCAGTACTTC
TRBV20-1	TRBJ2-5	TRBD2	many	CSATSGSSKETQYF	TGCAGTGCTACTAGCGGGAGCTCGAAAGAGACCCAGTACTTC
TRBV4-1	TRBJ2-2	TRBD1	few	CASSQEGQATSGGELFF	TGCGCCAGCAGCCAAGAGGGACAGGCGACTTCTGGCGGGGAGCTGTTTTTT
TRBV9	TRBJ1-2	.	.	CASSAGMAYGYTF	TGTGCCAGCAGCGCAGGGATGGCCTATGGCTACACCTTC
TRBV12-3/TRBV12-4	TRBJ1-2	TRBD1	many	CASRFGQGNGYTF	TGTGCCAGCAGGTTCGGACAGGGAAATGGCTACACCTTC
TRBV4-1	TRBJ2-2	.	.	CASSPLYTGRNTGELFF	TGCGCCAGCAGCCCGCTCTACACTGGACGAAACACCGGGGAGCTGTTTTTT
TRBV27	TRBJ1-2	.	many	CASSLDRGWGDGYTF	TGTGCCAGCAGTTTGGATCGAGGTTGGGGGGATGGCTACACCTTC
TRBV28	TRBJ1-1	.	many	CASSSGKGSTEAFF	TGTGCCAGCAGTTCTGGGAAGGGTAGCACTGAAGCTTTCTTT
TRBV2	TRBJ1-5	.	many	CASSAQGNGNQPQHF	TGTGCCAGCAGTGCACAGGGTAATGGCAATCAGCCCCAGCATTTT
TRBV2	TRBJ1-2	TRBD1	many	CASREGQGDGYTF	TGTGCCAGCAGGGAGGGACAGGGAGACGGCTACACCTTC
TRBV20-1	TRBJ2-2	TRBD1	few	CSARVLDRGHTGELFF	TGCAGTGCTAGAGTATTGGACAGGGGGCACACCGGGGAGCTGTTTTTT
TRBV5-1	TRBJ2-7	.	.	CASSSGDAGYEQCF	TGCGCCAGCAGCTCCGGAGACGCCGGCTACGAGCAGTGCTTC
TRBV7-2	TRBJ2-7	.	many	CASRPSSGQRGEQYF	TGTGCCAGCAGACCTTCTAGCGGACAGCGAGGCGAGCAGTACTTC